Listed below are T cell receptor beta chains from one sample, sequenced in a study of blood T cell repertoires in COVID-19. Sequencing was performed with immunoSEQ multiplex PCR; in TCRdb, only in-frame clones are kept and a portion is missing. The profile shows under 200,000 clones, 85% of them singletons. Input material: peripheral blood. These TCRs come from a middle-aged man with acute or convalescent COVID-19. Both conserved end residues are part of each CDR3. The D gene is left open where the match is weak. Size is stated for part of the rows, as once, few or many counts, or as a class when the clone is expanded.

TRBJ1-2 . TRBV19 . CASSMGIQGYGYTF TGTGCCAGTAGTATGGGGATACAGGGCTATGGCTACACCTTC
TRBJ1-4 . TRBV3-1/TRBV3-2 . CASSQGQALGEKLFF TGTGCCAGCAGCCAAGGACAGGCCCTGGGGGAAAAACTGTTTTTT
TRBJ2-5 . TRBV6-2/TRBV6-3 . CASSLLDQTQYF TGTGCCAGCAGTTTACTAGATCAGACCCAGTACTTC
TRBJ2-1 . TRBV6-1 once CASSERQSNEQFF TGTGCCAGCAGTGAACGCCAGTCAAATGAGCAGTTCTTC
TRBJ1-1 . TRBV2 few CASSVEENTEAFF TGTGCCAGCAGTGTTGAGGAGAACACTGAAGCTTTCTTT
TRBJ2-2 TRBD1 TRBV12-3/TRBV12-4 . CASSNRGSGELFF TGTGCCAGCAGTAACAGGGGTTCGGGGGAGCTGTTTTTT
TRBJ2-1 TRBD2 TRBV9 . CASSVLAGAIESYNEQFF TGTGCCAGCAGCGTACTAGCGGGGGCCATAGAATCCTACAATGAGCAGTTCTTC
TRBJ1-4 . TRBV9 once CASSVAGRGNEKLFF TGTGCCAGCAGCGTAGCAGGCAGGGGTAATGAAAAACTGTTTTTT
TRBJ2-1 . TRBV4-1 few CASSQAGDEQFF TGCGCCAGCAGCCAAGCGGGGGATGAGCAGTTCTTC
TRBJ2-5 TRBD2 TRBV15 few CATSRHPGLAFETQYF TGTGCCACCAGCCGGCACCCGGGACTAGCGTTTGAGACCCAGTACTTC
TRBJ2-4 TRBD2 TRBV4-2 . CASSQETSGGANIQYF TGTGCCAGCAGCCAAGAGACTAGCGGGGGGGCAAACATTCAGTACTTC
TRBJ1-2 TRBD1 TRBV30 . CAWSVGVGQGARGYTF TGTGCCTGGAGTGTGGGCGTTGGGCAGGGGGCGCGTGGCTACACCTTC
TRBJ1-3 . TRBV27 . CASSRQVGNTIYF TGTGCCAGCAGTCGCCAGGTGGGAAACACCATATATTTT
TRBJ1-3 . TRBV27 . CASSLQGSGNTIYF TGTGCCAGCAGTTTACAGGGTTCTGGAAACACCATATATTTT
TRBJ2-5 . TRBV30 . CARDGAQETQYF TGTGCCCGAGACGGAGCCCAAGAGACCCAGTACTTC
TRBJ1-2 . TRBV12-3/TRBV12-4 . CASSLGGHGYTF TGTGCCAGCAGTTTGGGAGGGCATGGCTACACCTTC
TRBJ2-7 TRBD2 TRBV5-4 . CASSLPGGEGYEQYF TGTGCCAGCAGCCTCCCGGGGGGGGAGGGATACGAGCAGTACTTC
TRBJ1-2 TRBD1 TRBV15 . CATSRDRAYGYTF TGTGCCACCAGCAGGGACAGGGCCTATGGCTACACCTTC
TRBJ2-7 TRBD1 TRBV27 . CASSLHGQGLMGEQYF TGTGCCAGCAGTTTACATGGACAGGGGTTGATGGGCGAGCAGTACTTC
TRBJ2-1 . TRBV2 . CASSESGAYNEQFF TGTGCCAGCAGTGAATCGGGGGCCTACAATGAGCAGTTCTTC
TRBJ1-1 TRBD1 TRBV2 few CASSEARGRITEAFF TGTGCCAGCAGTGAAGCCAGGGGGCGCATCACTGAAGCTTTCTTT
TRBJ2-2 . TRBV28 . CASSFSGVENTGELFF TGTGCCAGCAGCTTTTCAGGGGTCGAGAACACCGGGGAGCTGTTTTTT